This record covers a single TCR beta chain. The antigen remains unidentified. Both 60 Vbeta primers and 13 Jbeta primers went into the PCR. TCRdb's copy holds only in-frame clones and misses some; the assay was immunoSEQ multiplex PCR. There are some 130,000 clones in the sample; roughly two thirds occur only once, and about 1.6% lies in the top ten. This record belongs to a study of cytomegalovirus exposure and HLA in healthy donors. CDR3 length: 17 amino acids. CDR1 and CDR2 from the germline V gene are SGHAT and FQNNGV. V lost 5 bases to trimming and J lost 4 bases; unmatched junction nucleotides: 8. Points from the study as a whole: Beyond CMV serostatus, there was no information to go on about immune exposure.

The clonotype comes from a man in his thirties or forties in good health and CMV-seropositive. V usage is TRBV11-2 and J usage is TRBJ2-7; 16 bases fit TRBD2. The sequenced sample consisted of PBMCs. In nucleotides, the CDR3 is TGTGCCAGCAGCCCCGGGACTAGCGGGAGGGCCTGGTACGAGCAGTACTTC. This encodes CASSPGTSGRAWYEQYF.